Below are 20 T cell receptor beta chains sequenced from a single sample in a study of shared clonotypes between healthy human individuals. Naive CD8 cells lacked CD45RO, underwent positive selection for CCR7 and left out terminally differentiated effector memory CD45RA+ cells. Only in-frame clones appear in the TCRdb table, and some are missing; sequencing was by immunoSEQ multiplex PCR. The top ten clones hold around 1.1% of a sample with 2 million to 2.5 million clones, about 95% of them seen once. The specimen sequenced was naive CD8+ T cells sorted from blood. Receptors were obtained from a man aged 18 to 29 in good health.

V and J are TRBV6-5 and TRBJ1-2; no definite D call. Trimming left V 2 bases short and J 2 bases short, with 6 bases between. CDR1 is MNHEY, CDR2 SVGAGI, per germline. The CDR3 consists of 13 residues. CDR3 sequence (DNA): TGTGCCAGCAGTTACGGATACAACTATGGCTACACCTTC. Its protein is CASSYGYNYGYTF.

This clone was detected only once. The chain carries TRBV28 and TRBJ2-2; D perhaps matches TRBD1 (6 bases). The CDR3 is made up of 18 amino acids. V was shortened by 7 bases and J by 4 bases, with 25 bases between the two germline ends. Germline assignment: CDR1 MDHEN and CDR2 SYDVKM. The CDR3 here is CASIQQPTTRRGTGELFF. The CDR3 DNA reads TGTGCCAGCATTCAACAACCTACGACTCGCAGGGGCACCGGGGAGCTGTTTTTT.

Comment on this clone: Other DNA variants within this sample encode the same CDR3. The rearrangement links TRBV9 to TRBJ1-1, with unresolved D. Deletions cut 0 bases from V and 4 bases from J, with 7 bases between. From germline, CDR1 is SGDLS and CDR2 YYNGEE. This CDR3 contains 13 residues. CDR3 bases: TGTGCCAGCAGCGTAGGTGTGTTCACTGAAGCTTTCTTT. It codes for CASSVGVFTEAFF.

Concerning this clone: The CDR3 carries no conserved terminal phenylalanine or tryptophan, so it likely arises from a read error. This chain uses TRBV29-1 with TRBJ1-2; no clear D. Germline V gives CDR1 SQVTM, CDR2 ANQGSEA. The germline V and J ends were trimmed by 4 bases and 8 bases, with 17 bases remaining between them. CDR3 size: 13 residues. CDR3 protein: CSVGTRATRGYTL. CDR3 DNA sequence: TGCAGCGTTGGGACCCGGGCCACGCGGGGCTACACCCTC.

In its sample, this clone was seen once. The chain uses TRBV7-5 and TRBJ2-1. TRBV7-5 counts as a pseudogene. The CDR3 is made up of 14 amino acids. CDR3 nucleotides: TGTGCCAGCAGCGGGGTCTACTCCTACAATGAGCAGTTCTTC. It specifies CASSGVYSYNEQFF.

This chain links TRBV9 with TRBJ1-6, with D possibly TRBD1 on 6 matching bases. The CDR3 sequence is 16 residues long. Between the trimmed V and J ends, which lost 4 bases and 7 bases, there was a span of 18 bases. The germline V gene has CDR1 SGDLS and CDR2 YYNGEE. The CDR3 protein is CASSIEGGSGNSPLHF. The CDR3 DNA reads TGTGCCAGCAGCATCGAGGGGGGCAGCGGCAATTCACCCCTCCACTTT.

The chain recombines TRBV15 with TRBJ2-7; D is unclear. There are 15 residues in the CDR3. With 0 bases removed from V and 2 bases from J, the gap between germline ends came to 11 bases. The germline CDR1 and CDR2 sequences are LNHNV and YYDKDF (reference sequence). CDR3 nucleotide sequence: TGTGCCACCAGCAGAGATCGTGGACCTGCCTACGAGCAGTACTTC. Protein product: CATSRDRGPAYEQYF.

The rearrangement joins TRBV7-9 to TRBJ2-1; 12 nucleotides line up with TRBD2. Trimming cost V 2 bases and J 6 bases; bases outside gene matches: 2. The CDR3 has 15 amino acids. Germline values: CDR1 SEHNR, CDR2 FQNEAQ (reference sequence). The CDR3 DNA reads as TGTGCCAGCAGCTTAACTAGCGGGGGGCTCAATGAGCAGTTCTTC. As protein: CASSLTSGGLNEQFF.

The genes are TRBV28 and TRBJ1-5, with TRBD1 matching 9 bases. The CDR3 extends over 16 amino acids. The trim removed 6 bases at V and 0 bases at J, leaving 6 bases unmatched. Germline assignment: CDR1 MDHEN and CDR2 SYDVKM. The CDR3 spells CASRRTGQGSNQPQHF. CDR3 coding DNA: TGTGCCAGCAGGCGAACGGGACAGGGTAGCAATCAGCCCCAGCATTTT.

The V gene is TRBV7-9, the J gene TRBJ2-1, with 14 bases matching TRBD2. The CDR3 runs 18 residues. Germline CDR1 SEHNR, CDR2 FQNEAQ (reference sequence). Trimming cost V 5 bases and J 0 bases; bases outside gene matches: 6. CDR3 in DNA: TGTGCCAGCAGCGAGGGACTAGCGGGAGCCAGCTCCTACAATGAGCAGTTCTTC. Its protein product is CASSEGLAGASSYNEQFF.

The gene calls are TRBV7-9 and TRBJ2-5, with 7 bases matching TRBD2. The CDR3 contains 13 residues. The trim removed 5 bases at V and 2 bases at J, leaving 2 bases unmatched. Germline V gene data show CDR1 as SEHNR and CDR2 as FQNEAQ (reference sequence). CDR3 nucleotide sequence: TGTGCCAGCAGCCGCGGGGGACAAGAGACCCAGTACTTC. Translation gives CASSRGGQETQYF. The variable domain in full, completed from reference TRBV7-9 and TRBJ2-5, reads DTGVSQNPRHKITKRGQNVTFRCDPISEHNRLYWYRQTLGQGPEFLTYFQNEAQLEKSRLLSDRFSAERPKGSFSTLEIQRTEQGDSAMYLCASSRGGQETQYFGPGTRLLVL.

The chain carries TRBV5-5 and TRBJ2-5; D call uncertain. The germline V and J ends were trimmed by 3 bases and 2 bases, with 8 bases remaining between them. Germline values: CDR1 SGHKS, CDR2 YYEKEE (reference sequence). The CDR3 totals 13 residues. The CDR3 bases are TGTGCCAGCAGCTGGACCAGTCAAGAGACCCAGTACTTC. Residues: CASSWTSQETQYF.

This clone was recorded once. Likely a read error: the CDR3 ends without its conserved phenylalanine or tryptophan. The chain recombines TRBV30 with TRBJ1-2, with 7 bases identical to TRBD1. Germline assignment: CDR1 GTSNPN and CDR2 SVGIG (reference sequence). After removal of 2 bases from V and 4 bases from J, the junction contained 4 bases not matched to a gene. The CDR3 consists of 13 residues. CDR3 nucleotide sequence: TGTGCCTGGAGTCGCGGGGACAGCTATGGCTACACCCTC. It codes for CAWSRGDSYGYTL.

This clone was found once. J is TRBJ1-2 and V is TRBV30; D call uncertain. The V and J ends lost 1 base and 0 bases respectively, with 9 bases between them. Germline V gene sequence: CDR1 GTSNPN, CDR2 SVGIG (reference sequence). The CDR3 consists of 14 residues. The CDR3, as DNA: TGTGCCTGGAGTGGTCTCGCGTCTAACTATGGCTACACCTTC. This codes for CAWSGLASNYGYTF.

This clone was seen a single time. Other DNA sequences in the same sample also yield this CDR3. The chain links TRBV27 to TRBJ2-5; no clear D gene. This CDR3 comprises 12 residues. V was clipped by 3 bases and J by 7 bases, with 9 bases between them. Per germline, CDR1 MNHEY and CDR2 SMNVEV (reference sequence). In DNA, the CDR3 is TGTGCCAGCAGTTTGATCGGCGGGACCCAGTACTTC. This encodes CASSLIGGTQYF.

The genes are TRBV4-1 and TRBJ2-7, with D uncertain. V lost 0 bases and J 3 bases, leaving 15 bases between the germline ends. The CDR3 totals 16 residues. The germline gives CDR1 MGHRA, CDR2 YSYEKL. The CDR3 sequence: CASSQEGGGIVYEQYF. CDR3 in DNA: TGCGCCAGCAGCCAAGAAGGTGGCGGTATAGTCTACGAGCAGTACTTC.

The genes are TRBV21-1 and TRBJ2-4. TRBV21-1 is noted as a pseudogene. The CDR3 is 14 residues long. The CDR3: CASSKGAGTRIQYF. The CDR3 DNA reads TGTGCCAGCAGCAAAGGGGCAGGGACGCGCATTCAGTACTTC.

The gene calls are TRBV2 and TRBJ2-5, with 10 nucleotides matching TRBD2. This CDR3 spans 13 amino acids. V lost 10 bases and J lost 5; bases outside the gene matches: 7. Per the germline V gene, CDR1 is SNHLY and CDR2 is FYNNEI. Here the CDR3 reads CATRGLATETQYF. In nucleotides, the CDR3 is TGTGCCACGCGGGGACTAGCGACGGAGACCCAGTACTTC.

V is TRBV11-2 and J is TRBJ2-7, with D possibly matching TRBD2 (6 bases). V lost 1 base and J 7 bases, leaving 11 bases between the germline ends. Germline V gene data show CDR1 as SGHAT and CDR2 as FQNNGV. The CDR3 length is 13 residues. The CDR3 region is CASSLGDFGEQYF. Here the CDR3 DNA reads TGTGCCAGCAGCTTAGGGGACTTCGGAGAGCAGTACTTC.

J is TRBJ2-3 and V is TRBV27; D may be TRBD2 (5 bases). Trimming cost V 6 bases and J 3 bases, with 22 bases left between them. CDR3 length equals 17 residues. The germline gives CDR1 MNHEY, CDR2 SMNVEV (reference sequence). CDR3 loop: CASSMKSGSRKTDTQYF. CDR3 nucleotides: TGTGCCAGCAGCATGAAGAGTGGGAGTAGAAAAACAGATACGCAGTATTTT.